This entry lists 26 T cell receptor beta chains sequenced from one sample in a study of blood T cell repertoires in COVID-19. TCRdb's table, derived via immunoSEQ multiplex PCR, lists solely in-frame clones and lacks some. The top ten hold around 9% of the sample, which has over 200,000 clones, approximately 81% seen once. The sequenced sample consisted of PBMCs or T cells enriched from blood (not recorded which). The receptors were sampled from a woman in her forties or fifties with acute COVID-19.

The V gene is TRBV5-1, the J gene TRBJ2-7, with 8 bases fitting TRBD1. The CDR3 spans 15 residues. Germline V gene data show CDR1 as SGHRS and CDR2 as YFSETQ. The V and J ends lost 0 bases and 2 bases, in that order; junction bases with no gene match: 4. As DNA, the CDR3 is TGCGCCAGCAGCTTGGTACCAGGGGGCACCTACGAGCAGTACTTC. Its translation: CASSLVPGGTYEQYF.

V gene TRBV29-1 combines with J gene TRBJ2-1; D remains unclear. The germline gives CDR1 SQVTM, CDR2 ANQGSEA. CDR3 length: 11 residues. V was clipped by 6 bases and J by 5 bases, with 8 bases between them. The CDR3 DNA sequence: TGCAGCGTCATTGTTCACAATGAGCAGTTCTTC. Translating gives CSVIVHNEQFF.

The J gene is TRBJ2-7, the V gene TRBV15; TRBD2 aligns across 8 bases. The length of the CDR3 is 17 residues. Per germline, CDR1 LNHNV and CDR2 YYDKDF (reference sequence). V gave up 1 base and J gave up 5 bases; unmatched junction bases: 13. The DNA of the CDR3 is TGTGCCACCAGCAGAGGGGGCTTGGTAGCGGGGAAGGACGAGCAGTACTTC. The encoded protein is CATSRGGLVAGKDEQYF.

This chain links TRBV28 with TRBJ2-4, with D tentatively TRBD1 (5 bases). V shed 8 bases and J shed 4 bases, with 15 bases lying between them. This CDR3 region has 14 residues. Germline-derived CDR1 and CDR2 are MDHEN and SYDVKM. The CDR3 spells CASVPGLGKNIQYF. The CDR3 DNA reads TGTGCCAGCGTCCCAGGGTTGGGGAAAAACATTCAGTACTTC.

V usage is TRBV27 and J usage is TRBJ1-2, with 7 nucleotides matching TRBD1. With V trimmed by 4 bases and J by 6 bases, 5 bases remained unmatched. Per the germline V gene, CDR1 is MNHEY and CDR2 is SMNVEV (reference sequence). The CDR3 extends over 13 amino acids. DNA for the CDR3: TGTGCCAGCAGTTACCAGGGGGAACATGGCTACACCTTC. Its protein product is CASSYQGEHGYTF.

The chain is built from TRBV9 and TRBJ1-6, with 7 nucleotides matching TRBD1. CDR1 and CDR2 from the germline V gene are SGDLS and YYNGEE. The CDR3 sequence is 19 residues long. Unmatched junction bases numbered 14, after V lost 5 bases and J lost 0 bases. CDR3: CASSRQGGGTISYNSPLHF. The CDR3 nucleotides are TGTGCCAGCAGTCGACAGGGCGGGGGGACGATCTCCTATAATTCACCCCTCCACTTT. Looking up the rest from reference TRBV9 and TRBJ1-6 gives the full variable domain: DSGVTQTPKHLITATGQRVTLRCSPRSGDLSVYWYQQSLDQGLQFLIQYYNGEERAKGNILERFSAQQFPDLHSELNLSSLELGDSALYFCASSRQGGGTISYNSPLHFGNGTRLTVT.

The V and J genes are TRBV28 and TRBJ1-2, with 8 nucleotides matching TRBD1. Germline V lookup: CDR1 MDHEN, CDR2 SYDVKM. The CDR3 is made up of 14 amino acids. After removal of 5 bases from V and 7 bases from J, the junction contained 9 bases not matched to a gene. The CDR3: CASSPQGVRTGYTF. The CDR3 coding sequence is TGTGCCAGCAGTCCACAGGGGGTTAGGACTGGCTACACCTTC.

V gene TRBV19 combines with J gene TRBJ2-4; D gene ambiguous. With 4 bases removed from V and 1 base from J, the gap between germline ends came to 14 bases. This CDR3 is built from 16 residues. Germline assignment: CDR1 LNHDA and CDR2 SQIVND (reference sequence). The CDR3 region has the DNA TGTGCCAGTAGTACTTTGACTCAGCTGGCCAAAAACATTCAGTACTTC. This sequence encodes CASSTLTQLAKNIQYF. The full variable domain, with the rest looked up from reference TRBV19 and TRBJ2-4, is DGGITQSPKYLFRKEGQNVTLSCEQNLNHDAMYWYRQDPGQGLRLIYYSQIVNDFQKGDIAEGYSVSREKKESFPLTVTSAQKNPTAFYLCASSTLTQLAKNIQYFGAGTRLSVL.

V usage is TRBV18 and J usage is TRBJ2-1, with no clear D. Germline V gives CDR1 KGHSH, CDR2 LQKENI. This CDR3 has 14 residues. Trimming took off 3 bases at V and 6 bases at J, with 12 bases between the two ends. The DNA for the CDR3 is TGTGCCAGCTCACCTGGAGTCCAGTTCAATGAGCAGTTCTTC. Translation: CASSPGVQFNEQFF.

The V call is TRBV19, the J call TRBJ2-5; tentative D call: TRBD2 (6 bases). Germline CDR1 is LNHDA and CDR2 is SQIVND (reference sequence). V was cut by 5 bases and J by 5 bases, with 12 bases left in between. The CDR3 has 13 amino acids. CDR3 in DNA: TGTGCCAGTAGTCAGACCCGGGGGGAGACCCAGTACTTC. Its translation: CASSQTRGETQYF.

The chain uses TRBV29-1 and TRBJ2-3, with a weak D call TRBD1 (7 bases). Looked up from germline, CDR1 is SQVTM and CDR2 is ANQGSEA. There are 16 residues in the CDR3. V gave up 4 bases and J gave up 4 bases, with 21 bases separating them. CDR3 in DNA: TGCAGCGTTGGGGGTTGGCGGGACAGCCTTCCAGATACGCAGTATTTT. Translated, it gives CSVGGWRDSLPDTQYF.

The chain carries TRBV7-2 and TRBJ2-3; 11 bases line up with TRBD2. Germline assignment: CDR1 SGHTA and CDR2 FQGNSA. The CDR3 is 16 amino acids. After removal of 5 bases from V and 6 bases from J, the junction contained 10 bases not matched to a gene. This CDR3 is CASSLLSGGVGDTQYF. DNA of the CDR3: TGTGCCAGCAGCCTCCTTAGCGGGGGGGTTGGGGATACGCAGTATTTT.

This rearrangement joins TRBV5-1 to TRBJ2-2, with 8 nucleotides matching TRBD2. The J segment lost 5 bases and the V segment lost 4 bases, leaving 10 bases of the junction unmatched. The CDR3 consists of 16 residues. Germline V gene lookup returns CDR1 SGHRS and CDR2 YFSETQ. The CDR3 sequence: CASSESGSGGTGELFF. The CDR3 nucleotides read TGCGCCAGCAGCGAGAGCGGGAGCGGGGGAACCGGGGAGCTGTTTTTT.

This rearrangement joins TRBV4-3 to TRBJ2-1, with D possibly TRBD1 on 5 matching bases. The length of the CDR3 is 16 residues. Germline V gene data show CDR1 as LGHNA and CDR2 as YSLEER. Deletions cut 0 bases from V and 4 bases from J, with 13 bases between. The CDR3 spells CASSQETQGGYNEQFF. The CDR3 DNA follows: TGCGCCAGCAGCCAAGAGACCCAGGGTGGGTACAATGAGCAGTTCTTC.

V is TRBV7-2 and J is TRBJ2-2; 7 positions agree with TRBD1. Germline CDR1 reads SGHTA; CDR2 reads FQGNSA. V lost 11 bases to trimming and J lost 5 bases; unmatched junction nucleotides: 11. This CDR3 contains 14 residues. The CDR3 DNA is TGTGCCCACCCCCGACAGGGCGGTACCGGGGAGCTGTTTTTT. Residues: CAHPRQGGTGELFF.

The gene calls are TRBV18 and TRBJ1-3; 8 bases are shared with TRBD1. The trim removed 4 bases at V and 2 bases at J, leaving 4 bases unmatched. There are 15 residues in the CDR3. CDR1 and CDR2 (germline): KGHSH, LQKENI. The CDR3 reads CASSQQGAAGNTIYF. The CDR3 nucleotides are TGTGCCAGCTCACAGCAGGGGGCGGCTGGAAACACCATATATTTT.

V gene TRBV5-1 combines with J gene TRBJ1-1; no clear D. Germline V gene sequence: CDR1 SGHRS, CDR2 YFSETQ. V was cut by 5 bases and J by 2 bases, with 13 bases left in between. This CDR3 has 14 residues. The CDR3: CASSKRFGNTEAFF. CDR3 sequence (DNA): TGCGCCAGCAGTAAGAGGTTCGGAAACACTGAAGCTTTCTTT.

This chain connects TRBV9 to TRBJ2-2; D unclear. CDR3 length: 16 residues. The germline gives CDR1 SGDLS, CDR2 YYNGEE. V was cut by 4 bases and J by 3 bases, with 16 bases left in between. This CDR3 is CASSSSLSPDTGELFF. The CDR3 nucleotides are TGTGCCAGCAGCTCAAGCCTTTCGCCGGACACCGGGGAGCTGTTTTTT.

Here the CDR3 DNA reads TGTGCCAGCAGCTTGCAGCTAGCGGGATCTTACGAGCAGTACTTC. This encodes CASSLQLAGSYEQYF. J is TRBJ2-7 and V is TRBV11-2; 9 nucleotides line up with TRBD2. J lost 4 bases, V lost 3 bases, and 7 bases had no gene match. Germline CDR1 reads SGHAT; CDR2 reads FQNNGV. The CDR3 loop spans 15 amino acids. The full variable domain, in which reference TRBV11-2 and TRBJ2-7 provide the parts outside the CDR3, is EAGVAQSPRYKIIEKRQSVAFWCNPISGHATLYWYQQILGQGPKLLIQFQNNGVVDDSQLPKDRFSAERLKGVDSTLKIQPAKLEDSAVYLCASSLQLAGSYEQYFGPGTRLTVT.

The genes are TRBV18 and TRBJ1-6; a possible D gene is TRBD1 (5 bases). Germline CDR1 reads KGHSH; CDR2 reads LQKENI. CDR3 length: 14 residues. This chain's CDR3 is CASQGQGTNSPLHF. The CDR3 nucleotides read TGTGCTTCCCAAGGCCAGGGCACAAATTCACCCCTCCACTTT.

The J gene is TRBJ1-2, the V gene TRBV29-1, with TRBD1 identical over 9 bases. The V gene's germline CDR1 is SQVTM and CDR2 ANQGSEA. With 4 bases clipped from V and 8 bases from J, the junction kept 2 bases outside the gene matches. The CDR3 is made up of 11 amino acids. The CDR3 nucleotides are TGCAGCGTTGTGGACAGGGGCGGCTACACCTTC. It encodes CSVVDRGGYTF.

CDR3 in amino acids: CAWSYVSNQPQHF. The CDR3 nucleotides are TGTGCCTGGAGTTATGTGAGCAATCAGCCCCAGCATTTT. The chain uses TRBV30 and TRBJ1-5; D unresolved. This CDR3 has 13 residues. Between the trimmed V and J ends, which lost 2 bases and 1 base, there was a span of 6 bases. Germline CDR1 reads GTSNPN; CDR2 reads SVGIG (reference sequence).

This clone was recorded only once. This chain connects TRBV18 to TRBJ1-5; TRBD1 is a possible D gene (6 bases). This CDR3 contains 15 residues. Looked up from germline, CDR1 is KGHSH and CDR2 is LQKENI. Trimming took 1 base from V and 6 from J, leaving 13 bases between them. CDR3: CASSPQGGDSQPQHF. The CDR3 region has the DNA TGTGCCAGCTCACCACAGGGGGGGGATAGTCAGCCCCAGCATTTT.

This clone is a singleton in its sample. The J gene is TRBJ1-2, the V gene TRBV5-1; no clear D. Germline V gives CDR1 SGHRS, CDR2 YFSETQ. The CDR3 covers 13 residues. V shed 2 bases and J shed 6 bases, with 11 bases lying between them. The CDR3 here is CASSFRQGDGYTF. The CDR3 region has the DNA TGCGCCAGCAGCTTTCGTCAAGGAGATGGCTACACCTTC.

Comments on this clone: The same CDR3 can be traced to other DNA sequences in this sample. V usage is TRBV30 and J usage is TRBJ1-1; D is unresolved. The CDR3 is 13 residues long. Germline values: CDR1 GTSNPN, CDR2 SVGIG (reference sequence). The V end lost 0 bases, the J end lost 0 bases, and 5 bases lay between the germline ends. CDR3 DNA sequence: TGTGCCTGGAGTGTAAGCGTGAACACTGAAGCTTTCTTT. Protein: CAWSVSVNTEAFF.

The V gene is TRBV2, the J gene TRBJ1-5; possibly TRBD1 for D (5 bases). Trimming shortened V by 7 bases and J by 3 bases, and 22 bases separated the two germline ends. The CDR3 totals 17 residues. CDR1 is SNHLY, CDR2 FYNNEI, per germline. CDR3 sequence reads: CASNNQGETVNNQPQHF. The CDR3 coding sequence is TGTGCCAGCAATAACCAAGGAGAGACAGTGAACAATCAGCCCCAGCATTTT. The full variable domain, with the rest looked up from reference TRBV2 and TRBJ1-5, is EPEVTQTPSHQVTQMGQEVILRCVPISNHLYFYWYRQILGQKVEFLVSFYNNEISEKSEIFDDQFSVERPDGSNFTLKIRSTKLEDSAMYFCASNNQGETVNNQPQHFGDGTRLSIL.